The next 19 T cell receptor beta chains were all read from a single sample in a study of blood T cell repertoires in COVID-19. Sequencing was performed with immunoSEQ multiplex PCR; in TCRdb, only in-frame clones are kept and a portion is missing. The sample shows approximately 500,000 clones, 70% to 90% of them seen only once. Sequenced sample: peripheral blood. These TCRs come from a woman aged 45 to 65 with COVID-19, enrolled during active disease.

This sequence joins TRBV6-1 and TRBJ2-7; no clear D. CDR3 length: 12 amino acids. Germline lookup yields CDR1 MNHNS and CDR2 SASEGT. V was shortened by 1 base and J by 4 bases, with 5 bases between the two germline ends. Here the CDR3 DNA reads TGTGCCAGCAGTGAAGTCTCTTACGAGCAGTACTTC. This sequence encodes CASSEVSYEQYF.

A note on this clone: This sequence may be a read error, since a much larger clone differs from it by one base. The CDR3: CASSLGGNTEAFF. CDR3 DNA sequence: TGTGCCAGCAGTTTAGGCGGGAACACTGAAGCTTTCTTT. The chain employs TRBV28 and TRBJ1-1; D not resolved. The V gene's germline CDR1 is MDHEN and CDR2 SYDVKM. V lost 2 bases and J lost 1, with 5 bases in between. CDR3 length: 13 amino acids.

This chain links TRBV18 with TRBJ1-5; 9 nucleotides match TRBD1. Germline trimming cut 3 bases from V and 5 bases from J; bases unmatched to any gene: 8. The germline V gene encodes CDR1 KGHSH and CDR2 LQKENI. This CDR3 comprises 16 residues. The CDR3 DNA follows: TGTGCCAGCTCACCCCCCTTGGGACAGGGAGATCAGCCCCAGCATTTT. This codes for CASSPPLGQGDQPQHF.

This chain connects TRBV30 to TRBJ2-7; 8 bases map to TRBD1. CDR1 and CDR2 from the germline V gene are GTSNPN and SVGIG (reference sequence). With 3 bases clipped from V and 5 bases from J, the junction kept 6 bases outside the gene matches. The CDR3 length is 13 residues. The CDR3 DNA reads as TGTGCCTGGAGCCGCGCGACAGGGGACGAGCAGTACTTC. The encoded protein is CAWSRATGDEQYF.

The J gene is TRBJ1-1, the V gene TRBV28; a weak D match, TRBD1 (6 bases). V shed 6 bases and J shed 1 base, with 15 bases lying between them. Per germline, CDR1 MDHEN and CDR2 SYDVKM. The CDR3 is 15 residues long. This CDR3 reads CASSQTGDENTEAFF. The DNA for the CDR3 is TGTGCCAGCAGCCAGACAGGCGACGAGAACACTGAAGCTTTCTTT.

The chain uses TRBV19 and TRBJ1-2; 8 bases align to TRBD1. The CDR3 runs to 17 residues. V dropped 5 bases and J dropped 4; count of bases not matched to a gene: 15. CDR1 and CDR2 (germline): LNHDA, SQIVND (reference sequence). CDR3 coding DNA: TGTGCCAGTAGTCGAGCCGGGACAGGAACCTCCGGCTATGGCTACACCTTC. The encoded protein is CASSRAGTGTSGYGYTF.

The gene calls are TRBV6-2 or TRBV6-3 and TRBJ1-1; no clear D. Per the germline V gene, CDR1 is MNHEY and CDR2 is SVGEGT. The CDR3 sequence is 15 residues long. V shed 5 bases and J shed 1 base, with 14 bases lying between them. The CDR3 here is CASSGPAGKNTEAFF. The CDR3 DNA is TGTGCCAGCAGTGGTCCAGCGGGAAAGAACACTGAAGCTTTCTTT.

V usage is TRBV15 and J usage is TRBJ2-7; the D gene is possibly TRBD1 (7 bases). The CDR3 length is 16 residues. CDR1 is LNHNV, CDR2 YYDKDF, per germline (reference sequence). V was shortened by 2 bases and J by 0 bases, with 14 bases between the two germline ends. The CDR3 reads CATSRSAGGLSYEQYF. CDR3 bases: TGTGCCACCAGCAGATCCGCAGGGGGGCTCTCCTACGAGCAGTACTTC.

This clone occurred once. This rearrangement joins TRBV11-2 to TRBJ1-1, with 7 positions matching TRBD1. The CDR3 spans 12 residues. Germline V gene data show CDR1 as SGHAT and CDR2 as FQNNGV. J was trimmed by 12 bases and V by 4 bases; bases with no gene match: 8. CDR3 nucleotides: TGTGCCAGCAGCTCGGAGGGGGACAGTCCTTTCTTT. Translated, it gives CASSSEGDSPFF.

Here the CDR3 reads CASSRRGEGQGANTGELFF. CDR3 coding DNA: TGTGCCAGCAGCAGACGAGGAGAGGGGCAGGGGGCGAACACCGGGGAGCTGTTTTTT. The chain links TRBV7-9 to TRBJ2-2; 7 bases agree with TRBD1. The germline V gene encodes CDR1 SEHNR and CDR2 FQNEAQ (reference sequence). V was pared by 5 bases and J by 0 bases, with 15 bases of the junction left unmatched. This CDR3 is built from 19 residues.

V is TRBV3-1 (or the pseudogene TRBV3-2) and J is TRBJ1-6, with 7 bases aligning to TRBD1. Germline CDR1 LGHDT, CDR2 YNNKEL (reference sequence). The CDR3 totals 14 residues. Trimming cost V 1 base and J 9 bases; bases outside gene matches: 3. The CDR3 loop reads CASSQADRTSPLHF. CDR3 in DNA: TGTGCCAGCAGCCAAGCGGACAGGACTTCACCCCTCCACTTT.

The chain employs TRBV9 and TRBJ2-2; D possibly corresponds to TRBD2 (5 bases). The germline V and J ends were trimmed by 4 bases and 3 bases, with 10 bases remaining between them. CDR3 size: 14 residues. CDR1 is SGDLS and CDR2 is YYNGEE in the germline V gene. CDR3 bases: TGTGCCAGCAGCCCAGCGGACCACACCGGGGAGCTGTTTTTT. It translates to CASSPADHTGELFF.

V gene TRBV6-6 combines with J gene TRBJ1-5; TRBD1 matches 10 bases. With 5 bases clipped from V and 1 base from J, the junction kept 14 bases outside the gene matches. Germline V gene sequence: CDR1 MNHNY, CDR2 SVGAGI (reference sequence). This CDR3 comprises 19 residues. This chain's CDR3 is CASSPAGTGASISNQPQHF. The CDR3 DNA is TGTGCCAGCAGTCCAGCCGGGACAGGGGCCTCTATAAGCAATCAGCCCCAGCATTTT.

V and J are TRBV15 and TRBJ1-2, with 9 bases matching TRBD1. CDR1 is LNHNV and CDR2 is YYDKDF in the germline V gene (reference sequence). There are 12 residues in the CDR3. V dropped 4 bases and J dropped 7; count of bases not matched to a gene: 1. This CDR3 reads CATSTTGGGYTF. CDR3 sequence (DNA): TGTGCCACCAGCACGACAGGGGGTGGCTACACCTTC. The complete variable domain, with remaining parts taken from reference TRBV15 and TRBJ1-2, reads DAMVIQNPRYQVTQFGKPVTLSCSQTLNHNVMYWYQQKSSQAPKLLFHYYDKDFNNEADTPDNFQSRRPNTSFCFLDIRSPGLGDTAMYLCATSTTGGGYTFGSGTRLTVV.

V is TRBV29-1 and J is TRBJ2-3; TRBD1 is a possible D gene (6 bases). Trimming took off 4 bases at V and 4 bases at J, with 12 bases between the two ends. The V gene's germline CDR1 is SQVTM and CDR2 ANQGSEA. The CDR3 runs to 13 residues. CDR3 in DNA: TGCAGCGTTGGGGGGCAGGGCGCAGATACGCAGTATTTT. Translated, it gives CSVGGQGADTQYF.

The rearrangement uses TRBV12-5 and TRBJ1-4; perhaps TRBD1 as D (6 bases). This CDR3 comprises 17 residues. Trimming stripped 1 base from V and 0 bases from J, with 12 bases between. CDR1 is LGHNT, CDR2 FRNRAP, per germline. The CDR3, as DNA: TGTGCTAGTGGTTTGGGGACAGAATTCGCAACTAATGAAAAACTGTTTTTT. Protein sequence: CASGLGTEFATNEKLFF.

The V and J genes are TRBV2 and TRBJ1-1; 10 positions match TRBD1. Germline assignment: CDR1 SNHLY and CDR2 FYNNEI. CDR3 size: 15 residues. J lost 3 bases, V lost 6 bases, and 7 bases had no gene match. Here the CDR3 reads CASRATGGKDTEAFF. The CDR3 DNA sequence: TGTGCCAGCAGGGCGACAGGGGGCAAAGACACTGAAGCTTTCTTT.

The chain joins TRBV6-1 to TRBJ2-7, with 8 nucleotides matching TRBD1. The CDR3 consists of 15 residues. The V gene end was trimmed by 3 bases and the J gene end by 1 base; junction bases not matched to a gene: 5. The germline CDR1 and CDR2 sequences are MNHNS and SASEGT. The CDR3 DNA reads as TGTGCCAGCAGTGACCGACAGGGGCGTTCCTACGAGCAGTACTTC. Residues: CASSDRQGRSYEQYF.

Worth noting for this clone: One junction end does not reproduce the germline sequence, and a read error may be involved. The chain uses TRBV19 and TRBJ1-2; weak D call: TRBD1 (6 bases). The CDR3 extends over 16 amino acids. Germline loops: CDR1 LNHDA, CDR2 SQIVND (reference sequence). CDR3 region: CASSIGQNPNFYGYTF. As DNA, the CDR3 is TGTGCCAGTAGCATAGGACAGAATCCTAACTTCTATGGCTACACCTTC.